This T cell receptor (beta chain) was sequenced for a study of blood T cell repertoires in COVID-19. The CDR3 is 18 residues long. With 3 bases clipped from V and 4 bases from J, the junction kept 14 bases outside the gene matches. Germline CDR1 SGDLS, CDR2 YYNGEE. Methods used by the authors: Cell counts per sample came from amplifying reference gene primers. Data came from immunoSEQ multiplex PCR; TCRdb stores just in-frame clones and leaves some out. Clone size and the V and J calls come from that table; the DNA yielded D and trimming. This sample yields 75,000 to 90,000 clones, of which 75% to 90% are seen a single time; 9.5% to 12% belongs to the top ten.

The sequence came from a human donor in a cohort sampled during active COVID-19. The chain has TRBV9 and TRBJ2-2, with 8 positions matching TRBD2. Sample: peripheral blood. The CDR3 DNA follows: TGTGCCAGCAGCGGGGGAGGAGCGGGGGCGACACCCACCGGGGAGCTGTTTTTT. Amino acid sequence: CASSGGGAGATPTGELFF. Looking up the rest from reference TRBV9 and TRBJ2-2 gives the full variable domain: DSGVTQTPKHLITATGQRVTLRCSPRSGDLSVYWYQQSLDQGLQFLIQYYNGEERAKGNILERFSAQQFPDLHSELNLSSLELGDSALYFCASSGGGAGATPTGELFFGEGSRLTVL.